This TCR beta chain was captured by sequencing in a study of human T cells and chemical hapten exposure. Time point: healthy volunteer bleed at 2 weeks. The study extracted total RNA from unfractionated whole blood. Attachment of unique molecular identifiers to individual cDNA molecules was performed in the library. Each CDR3 protein gets one entry after TCRdb re-called the RACE reads with MiXCR. The sample has around 130,000 distinct CDR3 sequences; about 9% are singletons. The CDR3 extends over 14 amino acids. Germline values: CDR1 DFQATT, CDR2 SNEGSKA (reference sequence). V was shortened by 0 bases and J by 5 bases, with 14 bases between the two germline ends.

This clonotype was sampled from a male donor in good health. Some clones in this sample may be carry-over from other donors' samples. The sequencing sample was made of whole blood. The chain has TRBV20-1 and TRBJ2-7; no firm D call. The DNA for the CDR3 is TGCAGTGCTAGAGATGACACTTATCAGGACGAGCAGTACTTC. Residues: CSARDDTYQDEQYF.